The clone carrying this T cell receptor (beta chain) was detected only a few times. The sample comes from a study of T cells in Graves' hyperthyroidism and ophthalmopathy. The V and J ends lost 1 base and 4 bases, in that order; junction bases with no gene match: 6. The CDR3 runs to 15 residues. The germline gives CDR1 SGDLS, CDR2 YYNGEE. Patients showing uncontrolled infection, other autoimmune disease, pregnancy or lactation were ineligible. The CDR3 regions of TCR beta were amplified from RNA transcripts. The HTBI primer set was used in a first-round RT-PCR of the TCR CDR3. TCRdb used MiXCR to reprocess the multiplex PCR reads, holding one entry per CDR3 protein. The table shows 300,000 to 450,000 distinct CDR3 sequences, with roughly 25% occurring only once.

The sequenced material came from blood. This TCR was sampled from a man in his fifties with Graves' hyperthyroidism. The chain links TRBV9 to TRBJ2-7; 9 nucleotides agree with TRBD2. The CDR3 DNA is TGTGCCAGCAGCGTACGGTCTAGCGGGGAATACGAGCAGTACTTC. Protein: CASSVRSSGEYEQYF.